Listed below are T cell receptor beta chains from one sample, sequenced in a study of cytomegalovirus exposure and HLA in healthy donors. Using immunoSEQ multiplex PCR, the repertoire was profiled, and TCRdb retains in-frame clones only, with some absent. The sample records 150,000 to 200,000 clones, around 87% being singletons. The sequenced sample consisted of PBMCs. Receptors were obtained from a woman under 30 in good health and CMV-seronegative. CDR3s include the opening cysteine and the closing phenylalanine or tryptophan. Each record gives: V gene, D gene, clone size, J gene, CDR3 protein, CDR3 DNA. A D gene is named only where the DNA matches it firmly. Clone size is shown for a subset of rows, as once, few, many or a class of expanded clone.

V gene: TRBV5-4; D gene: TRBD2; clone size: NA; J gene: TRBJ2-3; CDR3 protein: CASSRPLAGEPDTQYF; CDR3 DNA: TGTGCCAGCAGCCGACCCCTAGCGGGGGAGCCAGATACGCAGTATTTT
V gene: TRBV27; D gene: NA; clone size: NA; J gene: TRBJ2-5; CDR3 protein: CASSPNRWETQYF; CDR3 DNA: TGTGCCAGCAGTCCTAACCGGTGGGAGACCCAGTACTTC
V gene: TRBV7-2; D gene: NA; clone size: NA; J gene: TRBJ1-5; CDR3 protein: CASSLARNRVQPQHF; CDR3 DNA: TGTGCCAGCAGCTTAGCGCGGAACCGCGTTCAGCCCCAGCATTTT
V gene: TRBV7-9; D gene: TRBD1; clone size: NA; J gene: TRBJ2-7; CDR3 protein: CASSLGQYEQYF; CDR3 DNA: TGTGCCAGCAGCCTGGGACAGTACGAGCAGTACTTC
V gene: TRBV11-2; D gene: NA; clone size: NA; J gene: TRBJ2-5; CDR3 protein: CASSLEAGRYETQYF; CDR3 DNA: TGTGCCAGCAGCTTAGAGGCAGGGAGGTACGAGACCCAGTACTTC
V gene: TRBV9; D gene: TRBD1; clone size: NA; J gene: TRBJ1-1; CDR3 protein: CASSGPGQGTPTEAFF; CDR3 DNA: TGTGCCAGCAGCGGGCCGGGACAGGGGACTCCCACTGAAGCTTTCTTT
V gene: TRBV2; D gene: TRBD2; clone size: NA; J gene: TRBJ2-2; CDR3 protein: CASKRLAGTGELFF; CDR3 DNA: TGTGCCAGCAAGCGACTAGCTGGCACCGGGGAGCTGTTTTTT
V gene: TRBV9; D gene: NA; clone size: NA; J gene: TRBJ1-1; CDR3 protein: CASSVGAGDPEAFF; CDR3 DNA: TGTGCCAGCAGCGTAGGGGCAGGGGACCCTGAAGCTTTCTTT
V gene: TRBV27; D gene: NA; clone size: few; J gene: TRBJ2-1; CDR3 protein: CASTPTMSSYNEQFF; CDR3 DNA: TGTGCCAGCACTCCTACGATGAGCTCCTACAATGAGCAGTTCTTC
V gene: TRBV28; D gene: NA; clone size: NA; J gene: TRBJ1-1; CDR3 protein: CASSFRGGGTEAFF; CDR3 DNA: TGTGCCAGCAGTTTCCGGGGGGGAGGCACTGAAGCTTTCTTT
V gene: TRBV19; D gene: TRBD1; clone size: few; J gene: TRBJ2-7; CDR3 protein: CASNPTGVSYEQYF; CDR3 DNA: TGTGCCAGTAATCCGACAGGGGTCTCCTACGAGCAGTACTTC
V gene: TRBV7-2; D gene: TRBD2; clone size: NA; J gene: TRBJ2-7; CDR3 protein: CASSLGWEGFYEQYF; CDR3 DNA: TGTGCCAGCAGCTTAGGGTGGGAGGGGTTCTACGAGCAGTACTTC
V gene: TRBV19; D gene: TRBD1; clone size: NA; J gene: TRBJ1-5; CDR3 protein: CASSDGRGISNQPQHF; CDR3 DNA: TGTGCCAGTAGTGACGGCAGGGGGATAAGCAATCAGCCCCAGCATTTT
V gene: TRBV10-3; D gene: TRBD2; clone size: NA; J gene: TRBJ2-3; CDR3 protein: CAISGLAASTDTQYF; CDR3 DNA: TGTGCCATCAGTGGACTAGCGGCAAGCACAGATACGCAGTATTTT
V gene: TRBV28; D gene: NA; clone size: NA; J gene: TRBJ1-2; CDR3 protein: CAGGRANYGYTF; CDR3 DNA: TGTGCCGGCGGCAGGGCCAACTATGGCTACACCTTC
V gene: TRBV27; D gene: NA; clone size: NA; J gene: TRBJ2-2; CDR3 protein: CASSLRGTGELFF; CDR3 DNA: TGTGCCAGCAGTTTACGCGGCACCGGGGAGCTGTTTTTT
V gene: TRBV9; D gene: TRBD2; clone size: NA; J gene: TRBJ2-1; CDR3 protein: CASSVGASGRGEQFF; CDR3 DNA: TGTGCCAGCAGCGTAGGGGCTAGCGGGAGAGGTGAGCAGTTCTTC
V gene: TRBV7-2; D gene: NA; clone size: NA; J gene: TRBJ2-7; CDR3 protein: CASSFGPGVYEQYF; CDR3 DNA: TGTGCCAGCAGCTTCGGCCCGGGGGTCTACGAGCAGTACTTC
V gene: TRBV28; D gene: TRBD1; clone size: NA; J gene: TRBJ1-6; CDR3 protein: CASSHRDRGSPLHF; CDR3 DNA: TGTGCCAGCAGTCACCGGGACAGGGGCTCACCCCTCCACTTT
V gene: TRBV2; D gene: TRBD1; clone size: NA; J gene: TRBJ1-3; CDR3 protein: CASSRTGGAGNTIYF; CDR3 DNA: TGTGCCAGCAGCCGCACAGGGGGGGCTGGAAACACCATATATTTT
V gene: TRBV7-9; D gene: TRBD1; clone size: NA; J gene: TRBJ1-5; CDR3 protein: CASSPGQGNQPQHF; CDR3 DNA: TGTGCCAGCAGCCCGGGACAGGGCAATCAGCCCCAGCATTTT
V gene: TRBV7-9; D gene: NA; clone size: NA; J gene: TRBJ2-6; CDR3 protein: CASSLDRTGANVLTF; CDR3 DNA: TGTGCCAGCAGCTTAGACAGAACTGGGGCCAACGTCCTGACTTTC
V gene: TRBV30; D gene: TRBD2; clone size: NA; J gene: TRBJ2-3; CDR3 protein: CAWRQLAGGNTDTQYF; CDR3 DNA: TGTGCCTGGAGACAGCTAGCGGGGGGGAACACAGATACGCAGTATTTT
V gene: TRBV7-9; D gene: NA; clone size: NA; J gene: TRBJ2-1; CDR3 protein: CASSLGGLLSSYNEQFF; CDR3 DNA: TGTGCCAGCAGCTTGGGGGGTTTACTGAGCTCCTACAATGAGCAGTTCTTC
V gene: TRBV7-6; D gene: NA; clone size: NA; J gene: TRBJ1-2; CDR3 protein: CASSPGGDGYYGYTF; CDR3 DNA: TGTGCCAGCAGCCCCGGGGGGGACGGTTACTATGGCTACACCTTC
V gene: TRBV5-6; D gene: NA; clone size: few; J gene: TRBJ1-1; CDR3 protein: CASSPAGSAGAFF; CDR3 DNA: TGTGCCAGCAGCCCTGCCGGGTCCGCTGGGGCTTTCTTT
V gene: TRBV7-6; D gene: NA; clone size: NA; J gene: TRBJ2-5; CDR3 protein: CASSYQRETQYF; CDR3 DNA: TGTGCCAGCAGCTACCAGAGGGAGACCCAGTACTTC
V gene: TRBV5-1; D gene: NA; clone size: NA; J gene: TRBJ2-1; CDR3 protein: CASSSLTGSYNEQFF; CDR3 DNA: TGCGCCAGCAGCTCATTGACGGGGTCCTACAATGAGCAGTTCTTC
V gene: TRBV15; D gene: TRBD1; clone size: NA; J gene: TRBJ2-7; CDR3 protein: CATSRGQGGVYEQYF; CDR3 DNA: TGTGCCACCAGCAGAGGACAGGGGGGGGTCTACGAGCAGTACTTC
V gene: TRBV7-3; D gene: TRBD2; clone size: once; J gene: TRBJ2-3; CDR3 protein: CASSRYGAGTEDTQYF; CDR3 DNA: TGTGCCAGCAGCCGGTACGGAGCGGGGACTGAAGATACGCAGTATTTT
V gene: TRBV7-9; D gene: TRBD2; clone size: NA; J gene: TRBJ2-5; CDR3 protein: CASSNDRREGETQYF; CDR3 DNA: TGTGCCAGCAGCAATGACAGGCGGGAGGGGGAGACCCAGTACTTC
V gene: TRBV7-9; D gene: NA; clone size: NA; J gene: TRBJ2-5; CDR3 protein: CAGRTGTRETQYF; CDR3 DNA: TGTGCCGGGCGTACAGGTACCAGGGAGACCCAGTACTTC
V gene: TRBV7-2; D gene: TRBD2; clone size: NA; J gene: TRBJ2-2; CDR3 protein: CASSPSGGAVGELFF; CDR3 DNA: TGTGCCAGCAGCCCTAGCGGGGGGGCCGTCGGGGAGCTGTTTTTT
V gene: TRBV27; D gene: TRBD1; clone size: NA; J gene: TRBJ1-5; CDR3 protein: CASSRKTGGGQPQHF; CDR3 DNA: TGTGCCAGCAGTAGAAAAACAGGGGGAGGTCAGCCCCAGCATTTT
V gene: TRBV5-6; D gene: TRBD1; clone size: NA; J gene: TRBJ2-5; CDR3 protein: CASSWRTGQETQYF; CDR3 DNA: TGTGCCAGCAGCTGGAGGACAGGGCAAGAGACCCAGTACTTC
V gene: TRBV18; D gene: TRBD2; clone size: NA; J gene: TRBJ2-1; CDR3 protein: CASSSLAGALNEQFF; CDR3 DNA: TGTGCCAGCTCATCCTTAGCGGGAGCTCTCAATGAGCAGTTCTTC
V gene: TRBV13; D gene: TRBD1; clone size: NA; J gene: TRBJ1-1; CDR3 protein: CASSLGGTGGAIWAFF; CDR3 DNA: TGTGCCAGCAGCTTAGGAGGGACAGGGGGCGCCATTTGGGCTTTCTTT
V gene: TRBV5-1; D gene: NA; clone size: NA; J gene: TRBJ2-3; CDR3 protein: CASRQGDTQYF; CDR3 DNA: TGCGCCAGCCGCCAGGGGGATACGCAGTATTTT
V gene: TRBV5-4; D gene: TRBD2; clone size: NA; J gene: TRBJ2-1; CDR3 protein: CASSLGIAGHNEQFF; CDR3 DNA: TGTGCCAGCAGCTTAGGGATAGCGGGCCACAATGAGCAGTTCTTC
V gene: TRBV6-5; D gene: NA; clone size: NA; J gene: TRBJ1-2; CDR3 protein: CASRPPGGVLYSYTF; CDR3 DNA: TGTGCCAGCAGACCGCCGGGAGGGGTACTCTATAGCTACACCTTC
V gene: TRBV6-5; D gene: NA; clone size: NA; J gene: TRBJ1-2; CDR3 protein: CASSYSSGDYGYTF; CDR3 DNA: TGTGCCAGCAGTTACAGTTCAGGGGACTATGGCTACACCTTC
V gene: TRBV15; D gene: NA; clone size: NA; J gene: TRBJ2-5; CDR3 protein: CATSPNRGGGATQYF; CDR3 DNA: TGTGCCACCAGCCCAAACAGAGGGGGCGGGGCGACCCAGTACTTC
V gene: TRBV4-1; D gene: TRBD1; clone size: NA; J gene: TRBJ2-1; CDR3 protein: CASSQEGQGRNEQFF; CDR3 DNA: TGCGCCAGCAGCCAAGAGGGACAGGGCCGGAATGAGCAGTTCTTC
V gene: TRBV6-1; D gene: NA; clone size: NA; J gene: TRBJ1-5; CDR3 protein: CASIQILGNQPQHF; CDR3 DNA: TGTGCCAGCATCCAGATCCTCGGCAATCAGCCCCAGCATTTT
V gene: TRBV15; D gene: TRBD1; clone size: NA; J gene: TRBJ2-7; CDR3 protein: CATSRGVTGGDEQYF; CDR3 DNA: TGTGCCACCAGCAGAGGCGTGACAGGGGGGGACGAGCAGTACTTC
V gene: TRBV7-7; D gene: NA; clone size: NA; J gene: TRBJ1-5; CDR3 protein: CASSLGRGSNQPQHF; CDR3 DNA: TGTGCTAGCAGCTTAGGAAGGGGTAGCAATCAGCCCCAGCATTTT
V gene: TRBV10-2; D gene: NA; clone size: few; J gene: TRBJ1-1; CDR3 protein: CASSEQGGTEAFF; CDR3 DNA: TGCGCCAGCAGTGAACAGGGAGGGACTGAAGCTTTCTTT
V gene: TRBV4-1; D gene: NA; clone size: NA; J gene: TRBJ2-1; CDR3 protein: CASSQHRSAVLTYNEQFF; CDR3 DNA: TGCGCCAGCAGCCAACACCGGTCTGCGGTCTTAACCTACAATGAGCAGTTCTTC
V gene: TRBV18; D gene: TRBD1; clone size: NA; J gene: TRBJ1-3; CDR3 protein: CASSRDRTSGNTIYF; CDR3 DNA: TGTGCCAGCTCACGGGACAGGACCTCTGGAAACACCATATATTTT
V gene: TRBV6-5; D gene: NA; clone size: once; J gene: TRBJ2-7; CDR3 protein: CASSYMGHLNYEQYF; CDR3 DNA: TGTGCCAGCAGTTACATGGGACACCTCAACTACGAGCAGTACTTC
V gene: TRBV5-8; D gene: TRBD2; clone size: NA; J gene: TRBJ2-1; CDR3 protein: CASSSVGLAGGDEQFF; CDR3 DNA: TGTGCCAGCAGCTCCGTGGGACTAGCGGGAGGCGATGAGCAGTTCTTC
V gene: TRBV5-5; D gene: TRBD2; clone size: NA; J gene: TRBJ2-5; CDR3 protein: CASSFGLAGGETQYF; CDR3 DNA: TGTGCCAGCAGCTTTGGACTAGCGGGGGGAGAGACCCAGTACTTC
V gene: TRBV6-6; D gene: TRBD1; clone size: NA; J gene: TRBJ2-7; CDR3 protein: CASIFGQGSPYEQYF; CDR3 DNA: TGTGCCAGCATATTCGGACAGGGGAGCCCCTACGAGCAGTACTTC
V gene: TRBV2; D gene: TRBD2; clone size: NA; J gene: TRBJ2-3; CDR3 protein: CANSSPWTSGGTSTDTQYF; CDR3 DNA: TGTGCCAACTCCTCGCCCTGGACTAGCGGGGGGACAAGCACAGATACGCAGTATTTT
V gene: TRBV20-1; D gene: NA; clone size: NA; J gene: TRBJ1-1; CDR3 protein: CSARRNTEAFF; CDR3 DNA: TGCAGTGCTAGGAGGAACACTGAAGCTTTCTTT
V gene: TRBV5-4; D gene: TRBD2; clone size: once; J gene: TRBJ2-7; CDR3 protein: CASSLDSGRGDYEQYF; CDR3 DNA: TGTGCCAGCAGCCTGGACAGCGGGAGGGGGGACTACGAGCAGTACTTC
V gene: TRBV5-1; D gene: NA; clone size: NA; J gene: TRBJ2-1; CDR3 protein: CASSFGRDYNEQFF; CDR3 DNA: TGCGCCAGCAGCTTTGGGCGGGATTATAATGAGCAGTTCTTC
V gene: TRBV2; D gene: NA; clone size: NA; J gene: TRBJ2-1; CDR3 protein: CASSPRNEQFF; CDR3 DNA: TGTGCCAGCAGTCCCCGCAATGAGCAGTTCTTC
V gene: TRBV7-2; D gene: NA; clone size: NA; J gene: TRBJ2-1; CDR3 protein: CASSLVPGINEQFF; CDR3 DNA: TGTGCCAGCAGCTTAGTCCCAGGGATCAATGAGCAGTTCTTC